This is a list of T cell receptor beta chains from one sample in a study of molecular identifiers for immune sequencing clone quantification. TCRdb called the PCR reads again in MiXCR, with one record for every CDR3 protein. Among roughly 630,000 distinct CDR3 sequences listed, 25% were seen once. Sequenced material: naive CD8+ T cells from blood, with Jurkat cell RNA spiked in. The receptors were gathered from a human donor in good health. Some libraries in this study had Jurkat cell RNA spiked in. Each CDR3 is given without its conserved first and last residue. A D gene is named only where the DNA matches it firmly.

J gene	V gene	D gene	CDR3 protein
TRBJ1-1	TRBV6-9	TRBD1	ASSRDREDTEAF
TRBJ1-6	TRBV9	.	AGSVEGGGNSPLH
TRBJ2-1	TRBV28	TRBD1	ASSFPRGYEQF
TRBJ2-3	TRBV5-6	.	ASSLAARGASTDTQY
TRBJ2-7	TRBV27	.	AGSQAGGHEQY
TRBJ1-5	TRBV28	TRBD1	ASSPNRGSYSNQPQH
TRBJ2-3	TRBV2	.	ASSEGVLQRTSTGTQY
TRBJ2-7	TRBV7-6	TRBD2	ASSSLAGASSYEQY
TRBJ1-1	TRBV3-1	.	ASSQDQGITEAF
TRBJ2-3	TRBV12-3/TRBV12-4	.	ASSPFSSTDTQY
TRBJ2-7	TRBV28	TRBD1	ASSHGQVTSYEQY
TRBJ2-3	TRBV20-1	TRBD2	SARPLTSGPLPGTDTQY
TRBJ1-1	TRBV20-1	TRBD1	SARDWGTVQNTEAF
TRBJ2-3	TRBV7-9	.	ASSPGPSLADTQY
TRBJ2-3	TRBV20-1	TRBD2	SASSLADSTDTQY
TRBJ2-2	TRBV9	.	ASSVGGGWLVEELF
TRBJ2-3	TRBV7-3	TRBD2	ASSLNPGLAAADTQY
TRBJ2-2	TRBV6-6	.	AGQWGSNTGELF